The clone carrying this T cell receptor (beta chain) was seen a handful of times. Time point in this sample: after trial treatment. This sample's treatment: LDRT plus nivolumab, ipilimumab, low-dose cyclophosphamide and aspirin (RACIN trial). The CDR3 has 16 residues. The germline CDR1 and CDR2 sequences are SGHVS and FNYEAQ. V gave up 2 bases and J gave up 4 bases, with 12 bases separating them. This entry is derived from a study of low-dose radiotherapy and immunotherapy resistance in tumors. Study-level background: On a schedule of every two weeks, intravenous cyclophosphamide at a dose of 200 mg/m2 was delivered one day before each radiation and immunotherapy administration.

Gene-specific TRAV and TRBV primers were used for first-strand cDNA, covering alpha and beta chains. The authors ran 20 PCR cycles to amplify TCRs with a constant-region primer and V-primer adapter. MiXCR was run by TCRdb on the reads, yielding one entry per CDR3 protein. The table records some 100,000 distinct CDR3 sequences, more than 20% of them present only once. This chain connects TRBV7-6 to TRBJ2-6; D is perhaps TRBD2 (6 bases). Sequencing used PBMCs, obtained after low-dose radiotherapy plus immunotherapy. This TCR was sampled from a male donor with prostate cancer. CDR3 protein: CASSLRGRGGANVLTF. Here the CDR3 DNA reads TGTGCCAGCAGCTTACGGGGCCGGGGGGGGGCCAACGTCCTGACTTTC.